This is a list of T cell receptor beta chains from one sample in a study of cytomegalovirus exposure and HLA in healthy donors. This table comes from immunoSEQ multiplex PCR, and its TCRdb copy is limited to in-frame clones, with some not included. The sample includes around 200,000 clones, 65% to 80% seen only once; the top ten take around 0.2%. The sample consisted of PBMCs. The receptor set was obtained from a girl aged 2 to 9 in good health and CMV-seronegative. CDR3s include the opening cysteine and the closing phenylalanine or tryptophan. The order of the fields is V gene, D gene, CDR3 length, clone size, J gene, CDR3 protein, CDR3 DNA. The D gene is left open where the match is weak. Not every row has a clone size; where given, it reads once, few, many or a size class.

V gene: TRBV14
D gene: NA
CDR3 length: 14
clone size: NA
J gene: TRBJ1-6
CDR3 protein: CASSQDYHNSPLHF
CDR3 DNA: TGTGCCAGCAGCCAAGACTACCATAATTCACCCCTCCACTTT

V gene: TRBV6-5
D gene: NA
CDR3 length: 16
clone size: NA
J gene: TRBJ1-2
CDR3 protein: CASSYGAGGAYYGYTF
CDR3 DNA: TGTGCCAGCAGTTACGGAGCGGGGGGGGCGTACTATGGCTACACCTTC

V gene: TRBV4-2
D gene: NA
CDR3 length: 12
clone size: NA
J gene: TRBJ2-7
CDR3 protein: CASSQNGYEQYF
CDR3 DNA: TGTGCCAGCAGCCAAAACGGTTACGAGCAGTACTTC

V gene: TRBV15
D gene: NA
CDR3 length: 13
clone size: NA
J gene: TRBJ2-3
CDR3 protein: CATSRVREDTQYF
CDR3 DNA: TGTGCCACCAGCAGAGTTCGCGAGGATACGCAGTATTTT

V gene: TRBV2
D gene: NA
CDR3 length: 13
clone size: NA
J gene: TRBJ1-2
CDR3 protein: CASRERLDYGYTF
CDR3 DNA: TGTGCCAGCAGGGAGCGGCTGGACTATGGCTACACCTTC

V gene: TRBV27
D gene: TRBD2
CDR3 length: 16
clone size: NA
J gene: TRBJ2-3
CDR3 protein: CASSLRLAVSTDTQYF
CDR3 DNA: TGTGCCAGCAGTTTGCGGCTAGCGGTCAGCACAGATACGCAGTATTTT

V gene: TRBV2
D gene: TRBD2
CDR3 length: 21
clone size: NA
J gene: TRBJ2-1
CDR3 protein: CATAADTVGLAGAHSYNEQFF
CDR3 DNA: TGTGCCACAGCTGCCGACACGGTAGGGCTAGCGGGAGCTCACTCCTACAATGAGCAGTTCTTC

V gene: TRBV19
D gene: TRBD1
CDR3 length: 15
clone size: NA
J gene: TRBJ2-3
CDR3 protein: CASSSGTGTTDTQYF
CDR3 DNA: TGTGCCAGTAGTTCCGGGACAGGGACCACAGATACGCAGTATTTT

V gene: TRBV5-1
D gene: TRBD2
CDR3 length: 15
clone size: NA
J gene: TRBJ2-7
CDR3 protein: CASSLASGGPGEQYF
CDR3 DNA: TGCGCCAGCAGCTTGGCTAGCGGGGGGCCGGGGGAGCAGTACTTC

V gene: TRBV18
D gene: NA
CDR3 length: 15
clone size: NA
J gene: TRBJ1-2
CDR3 protein: CASSPRDTPNYGYTF
CDR3 DNA: TGTGCCAGCTCACCCAGAGACACACCGAACTATGGCTACACCTTC

V gene: TRBV5-6
D gene: NA
CDR3 length: 11
clone size: NA
J gene: TRBJ2-7
CDR3 protein: CASSSNREQYF
CDR3 DNA: TGTGCCAGCAGCTCCAACAGGGAGCAGTACTTC

V gene: TRBV19
D gene: NA
CDR3 length: 13
clone size: NA
J gene: TRBJ1-1
CDR3 protein: CASIPGMNTEAFF
CDR3 DNA: TGTGCCAGTATACCAGGGATGAACACTGAAGCTTTCTTT

V gene: TRBV7-7
D gene: TRBD2
CDR3 length: 13
clone size: few
J gene: TRBJ2-5
CDR3 protein: CASSLNSGETQYF
CDR3 DNA: TGTGCCAGCAGCTTAAATAGCGGGGAGACCCAGTACTTC

V gene: TRBV5-4
D gene: NA
CDR3 length: 15
clone size: NA
J gene: TRBJ1-1
CDR3 protein: CASSLGVTDFTEAFF
CDR3 DNA: TGTGCCAGCAGCTTGGGTGTGACAGATTTCACTGAAGCTTTCTTT

V gene: TRBV19
D gene: NA
CDR3 length: 12
clone size: NA
J gene: TRBJ2-1
CDR3 protein: CASSAGWYEQFF
CDR3 DNA: TGTGCCAGTAGTGCCGGGTGGTATGAGCAGTTCTTC

V gene: TRBV6-1
D gene: NA
CDR3 length: 15
clone size: once
J gene: TRBJ2-1
CDR3 protein: CASLEGQRSYNEQFF
CDR3 DNA: TGTGCCAGCTTGGAGGGACAGCGCTCCTACAATGAGCAGTTCTTC

V gene: TRBV9
D gene: TRBD1
CDR3 length: 16
clone size: NA
J gene: TRBJ1-2
CDR3 protein: CASSAKPTGGHDGYTF
CDR3 DNA: TGTGCCAGCAGCGCCAAACCGACAGGGGGACATGATGGCTACACCTTC

V gene: TRBV4-1
D gene: NA
CDR3 length: 16
clone size: few
J gene: TRBJ2-2
CDR3 protein: CASSLSRVRNTGELFF
CDR3 DNA: TGCGCCAGCAGCCTCAGCAGGGTAAGGAACACCGGGGAGCTGTTTTTT

V gene: TRBV9
D gene: NA
CDR3 length: 16
clone size: NA
J gene: TRBJ1-3
CDR3 protein: CASSVEDSNYGYTIYF
CDR3 DNA: TGTGCCAGCAGCGTAGAGGACAGTAATTATGGGTACACCATATATTTT

V gene: TRBV10-2
D gene: NA
CDR3 length: 14
clone size: NA
J gene: TRBJ2-2
CDR3 protein: CASSVTPLAGELFF
CDR3 DNA: TGCGCCAGCTCCGTGACTCCCTTGGCCGGGGAGCTGTTTTTT

V gene: TRBV9
D gene: TRBD2
CDR3 length: 20
clone size: NA
J gene: TRBJ2-1
CDR3 protein: CASAPPRTSGSPSSYNEQFF
CDR3 DNA: TGTGCCAGCGCCCCCCCCCGTACTAGCGGATCTCCAAGCTCCTACAATGAGCAGTTCTTC

V gene: TRBV4-1
D gene: TRBD2
CDR3 length: 19
clone size: NA
J gene: TRBJ2-1
CDR3 protein: CASSQERSALIAGEDEQFF
CDR3 DNA: TGCGCCAGCAGCCAAGAAAGATCTGCGCTTATAGCGGGAGAGGATGAGCAGTTCTTC

V gene: TRBV12-5
D gene: TRBD2
CDR3 length: 14
clone size: NA
J gene: TRBJ2-1
CDR3 protein: CASGLEGTGGKQFF
CDR3 DNA: TGTGCTAGTGGTTTGGAAGGGACGGGGGGGAAGCAGTTCTTC

V gene: TRBV10-1
D gene: NA
CDR3 length: 13
clone size: few
J gene: TRBJ2-1
CDR3 protein: CASSPTRYNEQFF
CDR3 DNA: TGCGCCAGCAGCCCGACTAGGTACAATGAGCAGTTCTTC

V gene: TRBV5-1
D gene: TRBD1
CDR3 length: 16
clone size: NA
J gene: TRBJ1-4
CDR3 protein: CASSLGQGVTNEKLFF
CDR3 DNA: TGCGCCAGCAGCCTGGGACAGGGGGTTACTAATGAAAAACTGTTTTTT

V gene: TRBV15
D gene: NA
CDR3 length: 15
clone size: NA
J gene: TRBJ1-2
CDR3 protein: CATSRPTGRVSGYTF
CDR3 DNA: TGTGCCACCAGCAGACCTACAGGGAGAGTATCTGGCTACACCTTC

V gene: TRBV27
D gene: NA
CDR3 length: 14
clone size: NA
J gene: TRBJ2-7
CDR3 protein: CASSPHYRAYEQYF
CDR3 DNA: TGTGCCAGCAGTCCACACTATCGTGCCTACGAGCAGTACTTC

V gene: TRBV7-6
D gene: NA
CDR3 length: 17
clone size: NA
J gene: TRBJ2-7
CDR3 protein: CASSLTAGARAGYEQYF
CDR3 DNA: TGTGCCAGCAGCTTAACGGCGGGGGCCCGGGCTGGCTACGAGCAGTACTTC

V gene: TRBV9
D gene: TRBD1
CDR3 length: 15
clone size: few
J gene: TRBJ2-7
CDR3 protein: CASSAGDRGYRSQYF
CDR3 DNA: TGTGCCAGCAGCGCGGGGGACAGGGGGTATAGGTCGCAGTACTTC

V gene: TRBV6-5
D gene: NA
CDR3 length: 13
clone size: NA
J gene: TRBJ1-2
CDR3 protein: CASSYQAGYGYTF
CDR3 DNA: TGTGCCAGCAGTTACCAGGCGGGGTATGGCTACACCTTC

V gene: TRBV16
D gene: NA
CDR3 length: 16
clone size: NA
J gene: TRBJ1-1
CDR3 protein: CASSPNPGNRNTEAFF
CDR3 DNA: TGTGCCAGCAGCCCAAACCCGGGGAACAGGAACACTGAAGCTTTCTTT

V gene: TRBV27
D gene: TRBD1
CDR3 length: 14
clone size: NA
J gene: TRBJ1-3
CDR3 protein: CASSPNTGGNTIYF
CDR3 DNA: TGTGCCAGCAGCCCAAACACAGGGGGGAACACCATATATTTT

V gene: TRBV19
D gene: NA
CDR3 length: 14
clone size: few
J gene: TRBJ2-7
CDR3 protein: CASSIEAGRYEQYF
CDR3 DNA: TGTGCCAGTAGTATAGAGGCAGGGCGTTACGAGCAGTACTTC

V gene: TRBV5-1
D gene: TRBD1
CDR3 length: 16
clone size: once
J gene: TRBJ1-3
CDR3 protein: CASSTSGTGSGNTIYF
CDR3 DNA: TGCGCCAGCAGCACCTCCGGGACAGGGTCTGGAAACACCATATATTTT

V gene: TRBV2
D gene: TRBD2
CDR3 length: 14
clone size: NA
J gene: TRBJ2-3
CDR3 protein: CASRAGVVADTQYF
CDR3 DNA: TGTGCCAGCCGAGCGGGAGTTGTCGCAGATACGCAGTATTTT

V gene: TRBV7-9
D gene: NA
CDR3 length: 14
clone size: NA
J gene: TRBJ1-1
CDR3 protein: CASSPLTGPTEAFF
CDR3 DNA: TGTGCCAGCAGCCCGTTGACAGGACCCACTGAAGCTTTCTTT

V gene: TRBV6-5
D gene: NA
CDR3 length: 14
clone size: NA
J gene: TRBJ1-4
CDR3 protein: CASGRTGGNEKLFF
CDR3 DNA: TGTGCCAGCGGTCGAACAGGCGGAAATGAAAAACTGTTTTTT

V gene: TRBV5-4
D gene: TRBD1
CDR3 length: 16
clone size: NA
J gene: TRBJ1-4
CDR3 protein: CASSKDRGATNEKLFF
CDR3 DNA: TGTGCCAGCAGCAAGGACAGGGGAGCAACTAATGAAAAACTGTTTTTT

V gene: TRBV12-5
D gene: NA
CDR3 length: 13
clone size: NA
J gene: TRBJ2-1
CDR3 protein: CASGFWGGNGQFF
CDR3 DNA: TGTGCTAGTGGTTTCTGGGGCGGCAATGGGCAGTTCTTC

V gene: TRBV4-2
D gene: NA
CDR3 length: 15
clone size: NA
J gene: TRBJ2-7
CDR3 protein: CASSQDTPAWYEQYF
CDR3 DNA: TGTGCCAGCAGCCAAGATACCCCAGCGTGGTACGAGCAGTACTTC

V gene: TRBV6-4
D gene: TRBD1
CDR3 length: 14
clone size: NA
J gene: TRBJ1-2
CDR3 protein: CASSWTGTNYGYTF
CDR3 DNA: TGTGCCAGCAGTTGGACAGGGACCAACTATGGCTACACCTTC

V gene: TRBV14
D gene: TRBD2
CDR3 length: 16
clone size: NA
J gene: TRBJ2-5
CDR3 protein: CASSQFLAGAGETQYF
CDR3 DNA: TGTGCCAGCAGCCAGTTTCTAGCGGGAGCGGGTGAGACCCAGTACTTC

V gene: TRBV2
D gene: TRBD2
CDR3 length: 15
clone size: NA
J gene: TRBJ2-3
CDR3 protein: CASSALAGVHDTQYF
CDR3 DNA: TGTGCCAGCAGTGCACTAGCGGGAGTCCATGATACGCAGTATTTT

V gene: TRBV5-1
D gene: TRBD1
CDR3 length: 13
clone size: NA
J gene: TRBJ2-7
CDR3 protein: CASRPGTDYEQYF
CDR3 DNA: TGCGCCAGCAGGCCCGGGACAGATTACGAGCAGTACTTC

V gene: TRBV5-1
D gene: NA
CDR3 length: 17
clone size: NA
J gene: TRBJ2-1
CDR3 protein: CASSLFPPGGSYNEQFF
CDR3 DNA: TGCGCCAGCAGCTTGTTCCCCCCCGGCGGCTCCTACAATGAGCAGTTCTTC

V gene: TRBV4-2
D gene: NA
CDR3 length: 16
clone size: NA
J gene: TRBJ2-2
CDR3 protein: CASSQVLAGGPGELFF
CDR3 DNA: TGTGCCAGCAGCCAAGTTCTGGCAGGGGGGCCCGGGGAGCTGTTTTTT

V gene: TRBV25-1
D gene: NA
CDR3 length: 17
clone size: NA
J gene: TRBJ1-2
CDR3 protein: CASSESFSIGGAEGYTF
CDR3 DNA: TGTGCCAGCAGTGAATCTTTTAGCATCGGGGGGGCTGAGGGCTACACCTTC

V gene: TRBV27
D gene: NA
CDR3 length: 14
clone size: once
J gene: TRBJ1-5
CDR3 protein: CASSSGVANQPQHF
CDR3 DNA: TGTGCCAGCAGTTCGGGGGTTGCGAACCAGCCCCAGCATTTT

V gene: TRBV5-5
D gene: NA
CDR3 length: 16
clone size: NA
J gene: TRBJ2-5
CDR3 protein: CASRPQRTTAQETQYF
CDR3 DNA: TGTGCCAGCAGGCCTCAAAGGACGACAGCCCAAGAGACCCAGTACTTC

V gene: TRBV6-5
D gene: TRBD1
CDR3 length: 13
clone size: few
J gene: TRBJ1-1
CDR3 protein: CASTQQGGTEAFF
CDR3 DNA: TGTGCCAGCACTCAACAGGGGGGCACTGAAGCTTTCTTT

V gene: TRBV7-9
D gene: TRBD1
CDR3 length: 15
clone size: NA
J gene: TRBJ1-2
CDR3 protein: CASSLTGQINYGYTF
CDR3 DNA: TGTGCCAGCAGCTTAACGGGACAGATTAACTATGGCTACACCTTC

V gene: TRBV27
D gene: NA
CDR3 length: 15
clone size: NA
J gene: TRBJ2-7
CDR3 protein: CASSPQTRVNYEQYF
CDR3 DNA: TGTGCCAGCAGTCCCCAGACTAGGGTGAACTACGAGCAGTACTTC

V gene: TRBV2
D gene: NA
CDR3 length: 13
clone size: NA
J gene: TRBJ1-2
CDR3 protein: CASSTQGNYGYTF
CDR3 DNA: TGTGCCAGCAGTACTCAGGGGAACTATGGCTACACCTTC

V gene: TRBV18
D gene: TRBD2
CDR3 length: 15
clone size: few
J gene: TRBJ2-1
CDR3 protein: CASSLTSGRANEQFF
CDR3 DNA: TGTGCCAGCTCACTCACTAGCGGGAGGGCCAATGAGCAGTTCTTC

V gene: TRBV23-1
D gene: NA
CDR3 length: 22
clone size: few
J gene: TRBJ1-4
CDR3 protein: CASSPRVFGRGTTIGYNEKLFF
CDR3 DNA: TGCGCCAGCAGTCCCCGTGTTTTTGGCAGGGGCACCACAATTGGCTATAATGAAAAACTGTTTTTT

V gene: TRBV7-9
D gene: NA
CDR3 length: 14
clone size: NA
J gene: TRBJ2-1
CDR3 protein: CASSLGAQNNEQFF
CDR3 DNA: TGTGCCAGCAGCTTAGGTGCACAAAACAATGAGCAGTTCTTC

V gene: TRBV27
D gene: TRBD1
CDR3 length: 15
clone size: NA
J gene: TRBJ1-1
CDR3 protein: CASSTRGQGLGEAFF
CDR3 DNA: TGTGCCAGCAGTACCCGGGGACAGGGGCTCGGTGAAGCTTTCTTT

V gene: TRBV5-1
D gene: TRBD1
CDR3 length: 15
clone size: few
J gene: TRBJ1-4
CDR3 protein: CASSTGTGSNEKLFF
CDR3 DNA: TGCGCCAGCAGCACCGGGACAGGATCTAATGAAAAACTGTTTTTT

V gene: TRBV18
D gene: NA
CDR3 length: 11
clone size: NA
J gene: TRBJ1-2
CDR3 protein: CASSGTGGYTF
CDR3 DNA: TGTGCCAGCTCCGGCACAGGTGGCTACACCTTC